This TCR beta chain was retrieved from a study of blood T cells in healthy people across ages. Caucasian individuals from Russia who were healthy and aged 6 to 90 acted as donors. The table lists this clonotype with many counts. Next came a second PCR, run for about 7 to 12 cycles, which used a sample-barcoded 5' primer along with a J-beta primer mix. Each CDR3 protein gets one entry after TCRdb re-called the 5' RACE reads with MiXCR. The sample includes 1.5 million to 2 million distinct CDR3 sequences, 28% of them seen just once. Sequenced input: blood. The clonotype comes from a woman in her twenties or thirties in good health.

DNA of the CDR3: TGTGCCAGCAGTTCGCGGCAGAGCAATCAGCCCCAGCATTTT. It encodes CASSSRQSNQPQHF. The genes are TRBV6-1 and TRBJ1-5, with D unresolved. Deletions cut 5 bases from V and 1 base from J, with 9 bases between. CDR3 length: 14 amino acids. The germline V gene has CDR1 MNHNS and CDR2 SASEGT.